This note documents a single T cell receptor (beta chain) sequence. Its antigen is not known. The record originates from a study of identifying expanded T cells in peripheral blood. Study-level results: Variance in clone template counts between approximately two-week samples significantly increased with total template count across all healthy donors. Technical replicates showed roughly 1.2 changed clones; about two weeks 15 to 20; four weeks 19.

Sequenced by immunoSEQ multiplex PCR; TCRdb stores in-frame clones only, minus some. The data contain 95,000 to 150,000 clones, about four fifths of them singletons. No infections or other immune events were documented during collection. The sequenced sample consisted of blood. The sequence came from a person aged 18-69 years in good health.

CDR3 sequence: CASSAGQGAIVSTDTQYF. CDR3 DNA sequence: TGCGCCAGCAGCGCCGGACAGGGGGCTATTGTGAGCACAGATACGCAGTATTTT. This chain links TRBV5-1 with TRBJ2-3; TRBD1 aligns across 11 bases. Germline CDR1 and CDR2: SGHRS and YFSETQ. The trim removed 4 bases at V and 0 bases at J, leaving 10 bases unmatched. This CDR3 spans 18 amino acids.